This TCR beta chain comes out of a study of cytomegalovirus exposure and HLA in healthy donors. The PCR employed 60 Vbeta primers together with 13 Jbeta primers. The data were produced by immunoSEQ multiplex PCR, yet TCRdb's version contains in-frame clones alone and is incomplete. The sample gives about 140,000 clones, around 63% of which show up once; approximately 1.6% is in the top ten. Trimming took off 0 bases at V and 7 bases at J, with 9 bases between the two ends. From germline, CDR1 is MNHEY and CDR2 SMNVEV (reference sequence). The CDR3 runs 13 residues. The chain links TRBV27 to TRBJ1-2; TRBD1 might be the D (6 bases). The receptor was isolated from a human donor in good health. Sequenced sample: PBMCs. In DNA, the CDR3 is TGTGCCAGCAGTTTATCGGCAGGGGCTGGCTACACCTTC. This encodes CASSLSAGAGYTF.